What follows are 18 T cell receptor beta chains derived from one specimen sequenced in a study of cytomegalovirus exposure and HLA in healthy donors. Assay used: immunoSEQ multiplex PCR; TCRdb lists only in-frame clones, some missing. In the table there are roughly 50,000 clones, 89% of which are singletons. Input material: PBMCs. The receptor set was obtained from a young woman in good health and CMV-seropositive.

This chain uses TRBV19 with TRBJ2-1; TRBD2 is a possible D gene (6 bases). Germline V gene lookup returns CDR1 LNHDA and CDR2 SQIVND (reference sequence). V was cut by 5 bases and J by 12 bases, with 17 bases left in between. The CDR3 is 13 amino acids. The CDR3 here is CASSPEGLFLQFF. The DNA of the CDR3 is TGTGCCAGTAGTCCGGAGGGGCTCTTCCTGCAGTTCTTC.

CDR3 coding DNA: TGCGCCAGCAGCCAATTGGCGGGGGGGAGCGAGCAGTACTTC. It is translated as CASSQLAGGSEQYF. The rearrangement joins TRBV4-3 to TRBJ2-7, with TRBD2 identical over 9 bases. V shed 2 bases, J shed 6 bases, and the junction held 5 bases outside the gene matches. Germline V lookup: CDR1 LGHNA, CDR2 YSLEER. The CDR3 runs 14 residues.

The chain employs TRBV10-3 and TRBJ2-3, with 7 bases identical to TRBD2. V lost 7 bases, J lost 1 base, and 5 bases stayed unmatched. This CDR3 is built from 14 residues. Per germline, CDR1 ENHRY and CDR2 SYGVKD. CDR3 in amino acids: CAIKPSGGTDTQYF. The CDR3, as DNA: TGTGCCATCAAACCCAGCGGGGGCACAGATACGCAGTATTTT.

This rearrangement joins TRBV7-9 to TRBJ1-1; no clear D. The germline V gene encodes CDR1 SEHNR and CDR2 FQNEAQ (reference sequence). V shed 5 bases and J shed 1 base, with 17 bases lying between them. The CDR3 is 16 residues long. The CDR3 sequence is CASSPIRSSWNTEAFF. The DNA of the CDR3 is TGTGCCAGCAGCCCGATTCGGAGTTCATGGAACACTGAAGCTTTCTTT.

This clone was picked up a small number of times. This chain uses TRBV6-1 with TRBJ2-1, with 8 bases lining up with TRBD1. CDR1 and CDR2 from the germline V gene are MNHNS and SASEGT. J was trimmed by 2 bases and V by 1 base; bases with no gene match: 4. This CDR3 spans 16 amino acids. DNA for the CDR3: TGTGCCAGCAGTGAAGGGTCAGGGGGCGCCTACAATGAGCAGTTCTTC. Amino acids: CASSEGSGGAYNEQFF.

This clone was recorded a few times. The CDR3: CASSPGTGRSNQPQHF. The CDR3 bases are TGTGCCAGCAGCCCCGGGACAGGGAGAAGCAATCAGCCCCAGCATTTT. The chain is built from TRBV9 and TRBJ1-5, with 9 nucleotides matching TRBD1. Germline values: CDR1 SGDLS, CDR2 YYNGEE. The CDR3 length is 16 residues. After removal of 4 bases from V and 1 base from J, the junction contained 6 bases not matched to a gene.

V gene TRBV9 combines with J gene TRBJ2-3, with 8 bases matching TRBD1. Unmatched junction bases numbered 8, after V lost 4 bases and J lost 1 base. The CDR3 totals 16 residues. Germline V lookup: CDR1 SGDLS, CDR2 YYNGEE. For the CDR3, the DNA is TGTGCCAGCAGCTCCTCCGGGGGACAGGGCACAGATACGCAGTATTTT. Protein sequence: CASSSSGGQGTDTQYF.

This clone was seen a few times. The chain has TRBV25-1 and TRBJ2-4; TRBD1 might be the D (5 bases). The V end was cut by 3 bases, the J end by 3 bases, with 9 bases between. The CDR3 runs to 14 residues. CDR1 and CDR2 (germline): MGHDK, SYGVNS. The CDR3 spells CASSDQGGKNIQYF. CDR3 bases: TGTGCCAGCAGTGACCAGGGTGGCAAAAACATTCAGTACTTC.

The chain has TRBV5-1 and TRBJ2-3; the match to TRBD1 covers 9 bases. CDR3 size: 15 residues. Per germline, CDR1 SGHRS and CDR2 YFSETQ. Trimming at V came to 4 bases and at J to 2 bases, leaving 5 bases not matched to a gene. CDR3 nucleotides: TGCGCCAGCAGCCAGGGGACAGGGTCCACAGATACGCAGTATTTT. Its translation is CASSQGTGSTDTQYF.

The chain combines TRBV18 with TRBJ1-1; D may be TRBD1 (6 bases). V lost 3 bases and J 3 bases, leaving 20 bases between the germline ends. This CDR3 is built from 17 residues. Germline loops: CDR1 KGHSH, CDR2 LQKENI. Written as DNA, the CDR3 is TGTGCCAGCTCACCTGCACCCGAAGGGGGTTGGGACACTGAAGCTTTCTTT. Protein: CASSPAPEGGWDTEAFF.

Here the CDR3 reads CASSVGGRVGEGEQYF. CDR3 in DNA: TGTGCCAGCAGCGTAGGGGGAAGGGTAGGGGAGGGCGAGCAGTACTTC. This sequence joins TRBV9 and TRBJ2-7; TRBD2 aligns across 7 bases. This CDR3 contains 16 residues. The V and J ends lost 0 bases and 6 bases, in that order; junction bases with no gene match: 12. Germline CDR1 SGDLS, CDR2 YYNGEE. The full variable domain, with the rest looked up from reference TRBV9 and TRBJ2-7, is DSGVTQTPKHLITATGQRVTLRCSPRSGDLSVYWYQQSLDQGLQFLIQYYNGEERAKGNILERFSAQQFPDLHSELNLSSLELGDSALYFCASSVGGRVGEGEQYFGPGTRLTVT.

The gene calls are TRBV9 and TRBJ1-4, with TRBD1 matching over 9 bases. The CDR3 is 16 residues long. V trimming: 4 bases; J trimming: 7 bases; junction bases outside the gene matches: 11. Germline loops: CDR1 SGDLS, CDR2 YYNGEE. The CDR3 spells CASSSRTGAPGEKLFF. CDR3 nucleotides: TGTGCCAGCAGCTCTCGGACAGGGGCTCCGGGTGAAAAACTGTTTTTT.

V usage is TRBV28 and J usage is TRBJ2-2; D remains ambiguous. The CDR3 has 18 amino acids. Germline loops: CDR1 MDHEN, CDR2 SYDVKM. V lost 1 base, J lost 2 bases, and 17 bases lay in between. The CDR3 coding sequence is TGTGCCAGCAGTTTATATGCCCCCCGTCTTGGCAACACCGGGGAGCTGTTTTTT. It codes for CASSLYAPRLGNTGELFF.

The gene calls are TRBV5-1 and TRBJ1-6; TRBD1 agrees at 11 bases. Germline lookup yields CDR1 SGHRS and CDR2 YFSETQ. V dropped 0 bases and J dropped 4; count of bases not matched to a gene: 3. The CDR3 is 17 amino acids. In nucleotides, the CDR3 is TGCGCCAGCAGCTTGGCCGGGACAGGGGGTTATAATTCACCCCTCCACTTT. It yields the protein CASSLAGTGGYNSPLHF.

CDR3 sequence (DNA): TGCAGCGTTGAATCAGGGGACGGCTACACCTTC. This codes for CSVESGDGYTF. This rearrangement joins TRBV29-1 to TRBJ1-2; maybe TRBD1 (6 bases). The CDR3 runs 11 residues. CDR1 is SQVTM, CDR2 ANQGSEA, per germline. Trimming removed 2 bases at V and 8 bases at J, with 9 bases between.

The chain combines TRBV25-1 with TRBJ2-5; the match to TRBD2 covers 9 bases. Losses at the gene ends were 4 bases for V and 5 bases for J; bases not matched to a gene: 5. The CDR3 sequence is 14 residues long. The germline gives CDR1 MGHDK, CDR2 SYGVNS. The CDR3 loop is CASSARGGPETQYF. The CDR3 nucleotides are TGTGCCAGCAGTGCGCGGGGGGGCCCGGAGACCCAGTACTTC.

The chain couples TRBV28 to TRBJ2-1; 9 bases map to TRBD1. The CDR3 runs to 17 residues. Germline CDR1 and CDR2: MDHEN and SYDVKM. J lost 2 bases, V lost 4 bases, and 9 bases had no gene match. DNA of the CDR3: TGTGCCAGCAGTTCCCTTGCCGGGACAGGGACCTACAATGAGCAGTTCTTC. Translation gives CASSSLAGTGTYNEQFF.

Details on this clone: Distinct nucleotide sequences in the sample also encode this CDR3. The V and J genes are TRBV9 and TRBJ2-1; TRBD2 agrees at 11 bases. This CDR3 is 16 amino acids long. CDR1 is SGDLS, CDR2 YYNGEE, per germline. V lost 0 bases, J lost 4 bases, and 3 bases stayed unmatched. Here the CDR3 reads CASSVGTSGGYNEQFF. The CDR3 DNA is TGTGCCAGCAGCGTAGGAACTAGCGGGGGATACAATGAGCAGTTCTTC.